The clone carrying this TCR beta chain was seen only a few times. Its antigen remains unknown. The authors made TCR beta libraries by quantitative 5'-RACE with molecular barcodes. MiXCR, applied by TCRdb to the 5' RACE reads, yields one record per CDR3 protein. The sample lists almost 250,000 distinct CDR3 sequences; roughly 32% were seen once. The record originates from a study of CD8 T cells in ankylosing spondylitis. This CDR3 has 12 amino acids. V was cut by 5 bases and J by 6 bases, with 11 bases left in between. Study-wide findings and caveats: Enrichment of disease-linked clones was reportedly significant in matched ankylosing spondylitis synovial fluid. Clones linked with disease were CD8+ and fairly uncommon in the peripheral blood.

What was sequenced was blood, either unsorted or a sorted T cell fraction (not recorded which). This chain connects TRBV12-3 or TRBV12-4 to TRBJ2-7, with D hard to call. The receptor's source is a male donor with ankylosing spondylitis or in good health (not recorded which). The CDR3 reads CASSPRSAEQYF. The CDR3 DNA sequence: TGTGCCAGCAGTCCCCGGTCCGCCGAGCAGTACTTC.